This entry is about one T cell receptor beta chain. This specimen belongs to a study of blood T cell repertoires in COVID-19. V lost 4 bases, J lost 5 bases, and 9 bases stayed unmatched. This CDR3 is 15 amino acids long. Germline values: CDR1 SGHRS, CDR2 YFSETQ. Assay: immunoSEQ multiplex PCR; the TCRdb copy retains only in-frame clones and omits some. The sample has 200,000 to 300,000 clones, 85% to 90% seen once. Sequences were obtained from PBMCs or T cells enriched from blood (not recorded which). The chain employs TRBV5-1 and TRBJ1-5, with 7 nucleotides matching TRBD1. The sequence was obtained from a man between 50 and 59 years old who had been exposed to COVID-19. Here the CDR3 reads CASSRETGPDQPQHF. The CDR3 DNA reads TGCGCCAGCAGCAGGGAGACAGGGCCTGATCAGCCCCAGCATTTT.